This TCR beta chain was obtained from a study of blood T cells in healthy people across ages. This CDR3 spans 15 amino acids. CDR1 MNHEY and CDR2 SMNVEV come from the germline V gene (reference sequence). The V end lost 6 bases, the J end lost 3 bases, and 15 bases lay between the germline ends. A J-beta primer mix and a sample-barcoded 5' primer were used in a second PCR of about 7 to 12 cycles. TCRdb called the 5' RACE reads again in MiXCR, with one record for every CDR3 protein. This sample carries over 1,500,000 distinct CDR3 sequences, around 40% of them seen once, and the ten largest clones take around 23%.

The receptor's source is a human donor in good health. Material for sequencing was blood. The V gene is TRBV27, the J gene TRBJ2-4; tentatively, D is TRBD1 (5 bases). The CDR3 here is CASSPARVYKNIQYF. CDR3 DNA: TGTGCCAGCAGCCCGGCCAGGGTATACAAAAACATTCAGTACTTC.